These T cell receptor beta chains were read from a single sample in a study of T cell responses to AZD1222 COVID-19 vaccine. The assay was immunoSEQ multiplex PCR, and TCRdb's table has in-frame clones only and misses some. Seen here are around 130,000 clones, about 91% observed once, and the top ten hold less than 2%. The sample here was peripheral blood, taken 28 days after the second AZD1222 dose. All receptors come from an adult who received the AZD1222 COVID-19 vaccine. Each CDR3 is given without its conserved first and last residue.

J gene | V gene | CDR3 protein
TRBJ1-5 | TRBV7-9 | ASSLEGAGDQPQH
TRBJ2-1 | TRBV6-5 | ASSRQNTNEQF
TRBJ2-7 | TRBV5-1 | ASSLTVGGYEQY
TRBJ2-3 | TRBV18 | ASSPPQVTQY
TRBJ2-3 | TRBV24-1 | ATSDASLADTQY
TRBJ2-1 | TRBV27 | ASSLYPQTSSYNEQF
TRBJ2-1 | TRBV9 | ASSPGSGTVGDGQQF
TRBJ1-1 | TRBV6-5 | ASSYDGGAGNEAF
TRBJ1-1 | TRBV11-2 | ASSLTDGQRWAEAF
TRBJ1-1 | TRBV7-9 | ASSPRTGQNTEAF
TRBJ1-2 | TRBV10-3 | AISDGGYGYT
TRBJ1-6 | TRBV19 | ASSYAKPYNSPLH
TRBJ1-4 | TRBV19 | ASSDQRNPNEKLF
TRBJ2-5 | TRBV5-4 | ASSLWGEQETQY
TRBJ2-1 | TRBV10-3 | AISERGDTYNEQF
TRBJ1-2 | TRBV25-1 | ASSEQSYGYT
TRBJ1-5 | TRBV2 | ASSESGRDQPQH
TRBJ2-1 | TRBV6-2/TRBV6-3 | ASRPLSRLAYNEQF
TRBJ1-1 | TRBV12-3/TRBV12-4 | ASSHRGGAF
TRBJ1-4 | TRBV5-1 | ASSFGTSTNEKLF
TRBJ1-4 | TRBV5-1 | ASSMVGGRNNEKLF
TRBJ1-2 | TRBV29-1 | SAQVARYGYT
TRBJ2-2 | TRBV3-1/TRBV3-2 | ASSSRRAGGANTGELF
TRBJ1-3 | TRBV28 | ASSPPGTSGNTIY
TRBJ2-5 | TRBV29-1 | SVDFGSNRQETQY
TRBJ1-1 | TRBV4-1 | ASSPRDTNTEAF
TRBJ1-2 | TRBV29-1 | SVGERGLGYT
TRBJ1-2 | TRBV7-8 | ASSLGVPRGFRLGGYT
TRBJ2-2 | TRBV6-6 | ASSRFRGGRLNTGELF
TRBJ2-6 | TRBV9 | ASSVSVLSTLSGANVLT
TRBJ2-1 | TRBV13 | ASSPPPAGAPNEQF
TRBJ1-2 | TRBV7-9 | ASSEAAANYGYT
TRBJ1-1 | TRBV6-5 | ASRRDMTEAF
TRBJ1-5 | TRBV6-6 | ASSLLGSNQPQH
TRBJ1-3 | TRBV27 | ASSSTANSGNTIY
TRBJ1-5 | TRBV5-5 | ASSLGGELGAQH
TRBJ2-2 | TRBV29-1 | SVVGVGGGSGELF
TRBJ2-5 | TRBV5-6 | ASSFTSGETQY
TRBJ1-2 | TRBV19 | ASAPGLQLHGYT
TRBJ1-1 | TRBV5-1 | ASSSGTRIAEAF
TRBJ1-1 | TRBV3-1/TRBV3-2 | ASSRRGTGKGNTEAF
TRBJ2-5 | TRBV18 | ASSPSGPLQETQY
TRBJ1-2 | TRBV2 | ASRTGTGLGGYT
TRBJ1-6 | TRBV5-1 | ASRALIDSPLH
TRBJ2-1 | TRBV6-2/TRBV6-3 | ASSLRQGGYNEQF
TRBJ2-4 | TRBV6-6 | ASSQGLGHIQY
TRBJ2-1 | TRBV7-2 | ASSWIGGDGTYNEQF
TRBJ1-3 | TRBV30 | AWSVGGNTIY
TRBJ2-3 | TRBV2 | ASSPWGGTDTQY
TRBJ1-1 | TRBV5-4 | ASSLVGMPEAF
TRBJ1-1 | TRBV12-3/TRBV12-4 | ASSLEVGAF
TRBJ1-2 | TRBV5-4 | ASSGGYHGYT
TRBJ1-4 | TRBV11-2 | ASSLVSPIEKLF